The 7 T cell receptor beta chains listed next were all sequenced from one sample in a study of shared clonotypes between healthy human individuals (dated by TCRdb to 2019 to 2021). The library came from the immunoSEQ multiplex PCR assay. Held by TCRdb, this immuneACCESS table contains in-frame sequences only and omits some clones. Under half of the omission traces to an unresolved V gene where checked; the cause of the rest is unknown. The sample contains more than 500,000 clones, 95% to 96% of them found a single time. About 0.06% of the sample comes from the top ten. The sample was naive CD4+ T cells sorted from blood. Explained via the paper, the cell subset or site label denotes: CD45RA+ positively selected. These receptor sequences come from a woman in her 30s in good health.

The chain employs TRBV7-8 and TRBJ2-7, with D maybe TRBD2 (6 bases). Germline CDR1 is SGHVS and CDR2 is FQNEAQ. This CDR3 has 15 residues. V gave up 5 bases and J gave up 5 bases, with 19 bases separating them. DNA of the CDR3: TGTGCCAGCAGCAAAGCGAGGAGGGTTTTCAACGAGCAGTACTTC. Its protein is CASSKARRVFNEQYF.

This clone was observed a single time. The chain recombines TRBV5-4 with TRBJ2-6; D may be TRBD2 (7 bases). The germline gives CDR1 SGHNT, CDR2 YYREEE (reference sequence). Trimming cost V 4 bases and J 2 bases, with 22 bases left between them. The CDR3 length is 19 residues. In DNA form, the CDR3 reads TGTGCCAGCAGCCCTATAAAGGGAGGGGGTGTAGCTGGGGCCAACGTCCTGACTTTC. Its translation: CASSPIKGGGVAGANVLTF.

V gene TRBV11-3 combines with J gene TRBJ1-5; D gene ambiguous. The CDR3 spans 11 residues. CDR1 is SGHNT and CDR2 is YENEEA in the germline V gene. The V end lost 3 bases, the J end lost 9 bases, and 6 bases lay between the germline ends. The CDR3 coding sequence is TGTGCCAGCAGCTTGGTAAGGCCCCAGCATTTT. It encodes CASSLVRPQHF.

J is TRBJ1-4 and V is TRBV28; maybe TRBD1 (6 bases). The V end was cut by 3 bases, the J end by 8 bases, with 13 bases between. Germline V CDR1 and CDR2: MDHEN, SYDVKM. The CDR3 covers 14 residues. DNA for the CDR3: TGTGCCAGCAGTTTGTGGGGGGGCAAGGAAAAACTGTTTTTT. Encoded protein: CASSLWGGKEKLFF.

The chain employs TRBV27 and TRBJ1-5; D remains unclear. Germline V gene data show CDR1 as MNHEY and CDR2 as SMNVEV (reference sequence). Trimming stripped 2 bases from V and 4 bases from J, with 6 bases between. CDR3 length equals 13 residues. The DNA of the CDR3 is TGTGCCAGCAGTTTAATGGGGAATCAGCCCCAGCATTTT. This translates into CASSLMGNQPQHF.

The CDR3 is CASSPHQAETQYF. The CDR3 DNA is TGTGCCAGCAGTCCCCACCAGGCGGAGACCCAGTACTTC. The V gene is TRBV27, the J gene TRBJ2-5; no firm D call. The CDR3 runs 13 residues. The germline CDR1 and CDR2 sequences are MNHEY and SMNVEV (reference sequence). V lost 5 bases and J lost 5, with 12 bases in between.

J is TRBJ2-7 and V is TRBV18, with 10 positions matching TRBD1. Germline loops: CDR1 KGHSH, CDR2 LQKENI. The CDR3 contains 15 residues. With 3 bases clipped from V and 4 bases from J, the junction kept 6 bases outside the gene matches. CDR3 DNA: TGTGCCAGCTCACCGGGACAGGGGCTAACGTACGAGCAGTACTTC. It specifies CASSPGQGLTYEQYF. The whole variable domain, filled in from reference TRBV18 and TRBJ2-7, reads NAGVMQNPRHLVRRRGQEARLRCSPMKGHSHVYWYRQLPEEGLKFMVYLQKENIIDESGMPKERFSAEFPKEGPSILRIQQVVRGDSAAYFCASSPGQGLTYEQYFGPGTRLTVT.